What follows are 18 T cell receptor beta chains derived from one specimen sequenced in a study of blood T cell repertoires in COVID-19. The table came from immunoSEQ multiplex PCR; TCRdb's copy has only in-frame clones and leaves some out. Found here are about 160,000 clones, about 85% of them singletons; the top ten hold around 4%. Sequenced: peripheral blood. These receptors came from a woman aged 60-75 years with active or convalescent COVID-19.

The chain couples TRBV2 to TRBJ2-2, with TRBD2 matching over 7 bases. V trimming: 4 bases; J trimming: 2 bases; junction bases outside the gene matches: 7. Germline loops: CDR1 SNHLY, CDR2 FYNNEI. The CDR3 spans 16 residues. CDR3 sequence reads: CASSAQSGANTGELFF. In nucleotides, the CDR3 is TGTGCCAGCAGTGCCCAAAGCGGGGCTAACACCGGGGAGCTGTTTTTT.

The chain is built from TRBV5-1 and TRBJ1-2; D possibly corresponds to TRBD1 (5 bases). The germline CDR1 and CDR2 sequences are SGHRS and YFSETQ. V was shortened by 0 bases and J by 1 base, with 16 bases between the two germline ends. This CDR3 has 17 amino acids. The CDR3 DNA is TGCGCCAGCAGCTTGGGGGACTTTGGAACCCTTAACTATGGCTACACCTTC. It translates to CASSLGDFGTLNYGYTF.

The V and J genes are TRBV6-2 or TRBV6-3 and TRBJ1-5; D remains unclear. Germline V gene lookup returns CDR1 MNHEY and CDR2 SVGEGT. CDR3 length: 14 residues. V was cut by 6 bases and J by 3 bases, with 12 bases left in between. CDR3 DNA sequence: TGTGCCAGCAGCTTGGCGGGATTCAATCAGCCCCAGCATTTT. Protein sequence: CASSLAGFNQPQHF.

The chain employs TRBV7-2 and TRBJ1-6; perhaps TRBD1 as D (6 bases). Deletions cut 6 bases from V and 9 bases from J, with 15 bases between. Germline V lookup: CDR1 SGHTA, CDR2 FQGNSA. The CDR3 sequence is 14 residues long. CDR3 sequence: CASSTLGDTSPLHF. CDR3 coding DNA: TGTGCCAGCAGTACCCTCGGGGACACTTCACCCCTCCACTTT. Full variable domain (rest looked up from reference TRBV7-2 and TRBJ1-6): GAGVSQSPSNKVTEKGKDVELRCDPISGHTALYWYRQSLGQGLEFLIYFQGNSAPDKSGLPSDRFSAERTGGSVSTLTIQRTQQEDSAVYLCASSTLGDTSPLHFGNGTRLTVT.

The genes are TRBV23-1 and TRBJ1-6; a weak D match, TRBD1 (5 bases). TRBV23-1 is sorted into the ORF group, with uncertain function. Trimming took 2 bases from V and 13 from J, leaving 12 bases between them. The CDR3 runs to 13 residues. For the CDR3, the DNA is TGCGCCAGCAGTCAAACCGGGACTTCGCCCCTCCACTTT. This gives the protein CASSQTGTSPLHF.

The chain has TRBV2 and TRBJ1-6; D gene ambiguous. The germline gives CDR1 SNHLY, CDR2 FYNNEI. The CDR3 is made up of 16 amino acids. Trimming took off 8 bases at V and 5 bases at J, with 19 bases between the two ends. CDR3 sequence: CASALRPPQDNSPLHF. For the CDR3, the DNA is TGTGCCAGCGCATTAAGGCCTCCTCAGGATAATTCACCCCTCCACTTT.

The gene calls are TRBV10-3 and TRBJ2-5; TRBD2 agrees at 10 bases. There are 15 residues in the CDR3. Germline CDR1 ENHRY, CDR2 SYGVKD. V dropped 0 bases and J dropped 5; count of bases not matched to a gene: 3. CDR3 nucleotides: TGTGCCATCAGTGAGTCAGCTAGCGGGGGTGAGACCCAGTACTTC. Protein: CAISESASGGETQYF.

This clone was detected only a few times. V usage is TRBV11-3 and J usage is TRBJ1-1, with unresolved D. From germline, CDR1 is SGHNT and CDR2 YENEEA. CDR3 length: 12 residues. The ends were cut back, 6 bases at V and 3 bases at J, with 8 bases in the middle. CDR3 DNA sequence: TGTGCCAGCAGTTATACGGACACTGAAGCTTTCTTT. Protein sequence: CASSYTDTEAFF.

The J gene is TRBJ2-6, the V gene TRBV6-5, with 7 bases identical to TRBD2. Looked up from germline, CDR1 is MNHEY and CDR2 is SVGAGI. With 6 bases clipped from V and 10 bases from J, the junction kept 12 bases outside the gene matches. CDR3 length: 15 residues. The CDR3 reads CASRLNRDGGNVLTF. The CDR3 DNA sequence: TGTGCCAGCAGGTTAAACCGGGACGGGGGGAACGTCCTGACTTTC.

The chain links TRBV5-8 to TRBJ1-3; TRBD1 matches at 7 bases. V trimming: 2 bases; J trimming: 4 bases; junction bases outside the gene matches: 3. CDR1 and CDR2 (germline): SGHTS, YDEGEE. CDR3 length equals 14 residues. CDR3 DNA sequence: TGTGCCAGCAGCTTAACAGGGGACGGAAACACCATATATTTT. Translation gives CASSLTGDGNTIYF.

The chain recombines TRBV7-2 with TRBJ2-3; 12 nucleotides line up with TRBD2. V lost 6 bases to trimming and J lost 6 bases; unmatched junction nucleotides: 7. Germline assignment: CDR1 SGHTA and CDR2 FQGNSA. This CDR3 spans 15 amino acids. CDR3 protein: CASRALAGGPDTQYF. For the CDR3, the DNA is TGTGCCAGCAGGGCACTAGCGGGGGGCCCCGATACGCAGTATTTT.

This sequence joins TRBV5-4 and TRBJ1-4, with a weak D call TRBD1 (6 bases). Germline V gene lookup returns CDR1 SGHNT and CDR2 YYREEE (reference sequence). The CDR3 length is 15 residues. V shed 1 base and J shed 8 bases, with 15 bases lying between them. The CDR3 DNA is TGTGCCAGCAGCTTGCAGGGGCGAGGCAGCGAAAAACTGTTTTTT. Protein sequence: CASSLQGRGSEKLFF.

V and J are TRBV5-1 and TRBJ2-5, with 7 bases identical to TRBD2. This CDR3 is built from 16 residues. Germline V gene lookup returns CDR1 SGHRS and CDR2 YFSETQ. V trimming: 1 base; J trimming: 2 bases; junction bases outside the gene matches: 8. The CDR3 region has the DNA TGCGCCAGCAGCTTGATGGTCGGGACTACGCAAGAGACCCAGTACTTC. Amino acids: CASSLMVGTTQETQYF.

The chain uses TRBV19 and TRBJ1-2; D gene uncertain. Germline V gene data show CDR1 as LNHDA and CDR2 as SQIVND (reference sequence). This CDR3 contains 15 residues. The V end was cut by 2 bases, the J end by 1 base, with 11 bases between. The CDR3: CASSIKRESNYGYTF. The CDR3 DNA follows: TGTGCCAGTAGTATAAAGAGGGAGAGTAACTATGGCTACACCTTC.

The chain is built from TRBV12-1 and TRBJ1-1; TRBD1 is taken as the D call from the table, unchecked against the DNA. TRBV12-1 corresponds to a pseudogene. There are 19 residues in the CDR3. CDR3 coding DNA: TGTGCCAGCAGCTCCACTTATGACGTTTACAGGGGGCTGGGCACTGAAGCTTTCTTT. It is translated as CASSSTYDVYRGLGTEAFF.

This chain uses TRBV13 with TRBJ2-3, with D unclear. Trimming left V 8 bases short and J 3 bases short, with 12 bases between. Germline assignment: CDR1 PRHDT and CDR2 FYEKMQ (reference sequence). The CDR3 has 13 amino acids. The CDR3 bases are TGTGCCAGCTTTTTCCTCGAGACAGATACGCAGTATTTT. This encodes CASFFLETDTQYF.

The J gene is TRBJ1-1, the V gene TRBV18; D remains ambiguous. Trimming took 4 bases from V and 1 from J, leaving 7 bases between them. The CDR3 runs to 13 residues. Germline values: CDR1 KGHSH, CDR2 LQKENI. CDR3: CASSRSENTEAFF. CDR3 bases: TGTGCCAGCTCACGGTCAGAGAACACTGAAGCTTTCTTT.

This chain joins TRBV5-1 and TRBJ2-5; maybe TRBD1 (6 bases). The CDR3 spans 14 residues. Germline assignment: CDR1 SGHRS and CDR2 YFSETQ. Between the trimmed V and J ends, which lost 5 bases and 2 bases, there was a span of 13 bases. CDR3: CASRGDNLQETQYF. The CDR3 DNA sequence: TGCGCCAGCAGGGGGGACAATCTGCAAGAGACCCAGTACTTC.